This TCR beta chain was sequenced for a study of blood T cells in healthy people across ages. Germline V lookup: CDR1 MNHEY, CDR2 SMNVEV (reference sequence). This CDR3 is built from 17 residues. With respect to this clonotype: A junction boundary mismatches the germline segment, possibly from a read error.

Using a J-beta primer mix together with a sample-barcoded 5' primer, a second PCR was run for about 6 to 11 cycles. Sequencing recovered at least 3 million CDR3-containing paired-end reads from each sample. MiXCR, run by TCRdb on the 5' RACE reads, gives a single entry per CDR3 protein. The data hold 910,000 or so distinct CDR3 sequences, with 51% observed a single time. V and J are TRBV27 and TRBJ2-3, with 8 positions matching TRBD2. This TCR derives from an older woman in good health. The sample was blood. This chain's CDR3 is CASRGPLAATSTDAQYF. The CDR3 nucleotides read TGTGCCAGCAGGGGTCCACTAGCGGCGACTAGCACAGATGCGCAGTATTTT.